This T cell receptor (beta chain) originates from a study of blood T cell repertoires in COVID-19. Study as a whole: Samples taken during acute and convalescent COVID-19 were collected in the United States, Italy and Spain. T cells, B-cell-depleted T cells, or PBMCs provided the cDNA or gDNA that served as material.

Sequencing used immunoSEQ multiplex PCR; TCRdb keeps in-frame clones, though not all of them. The data contain tens of thousands of clones, roughly four fifths of them seen just once; the ten biggest clones take up more than 1%. This sequence originates from a woman of 80 years or more with acute or convalescent COVID-19. Source material: peripheral blood.

CDR3 loop: CASSGQEFGGNTIYF. CDR3 DNA sequence: TGTGCCAGCAGTGGTCAGGAATTCGGAGGAAACACCATATATTTT. The chain employs TRBV2 and TRBJ1-3, with D unresolved. Germline-derived CDR1 and CDR2 are SNHLY and FYNNEI. V gave up 4 bases and J gave up 4 bases, with 14 bases separating them. The CDR3 consists of 15 residues.